In this sample, the clone carrying this TCR beta chain turned up a few times. What it binds is unknown. This sample was included in a study of CD8 T cells in Susac syndrome. Study-level findings and limits: As the study acknowledged, the number of individuals in its TCR sequencing and HLA analysis was relatively small.

This CDR3 contains 14 residues. In germline, CDR1 is MDHEN, CDR2 SYDVKM. The V segment lost 6 bases and the J segment 4 bases; nucleotides outside the gene matches: 4. Negative isolation yielded CD4+ and CD8+ T cells, and FACS enriched TEMRA cells. With random hexamers, about 0.45 to 1 ug RNA was reverse transcribed. By means of immunoSEQ multiplex PCR, TCR beta CDR3 spanning 54 Vbeta and 13 Jbeta underwent amplification. TCRdb reprocessed the immunoSEQ multiplex PCR reads with MiXCR, giving one entry per CDR3 protein. In the table there are more than 110,000 distinct CDR3 sequences, around 94% of which are singletons.

The clonotype was recovered from a human donor in good health. The chain recombines TRBV28 with TRBJ2-1; TRBD2 matches 9 bases. Sequencing was performed on CD8+ T cells from PBMCs. The CDR3 coding sequence is TGTGCCAGCAGGTTAGCGGGAGTATACAATGAGCAGTTCTTC. It translates to CASRLAGVYNEQFF.